Listed here are 7 T cell receptor beta chains from one sample, sequenced in a study of cytomegalovirus exposure and HLA in healthy donors. Libraries were prepared by immunoSEQ multiplex PCR; TCRdb keeps only in-frame clonotypes and omits some of them. This sample yields about 160,000 clones, of which roughly nine tenths are seen a single time; 4% to 4.5% belongs to the top ten. The sample taken for sequencing was PBMCs. The receptors shown here come from a young man in good health and CMV-seropositive.

The chain has TRBV11-1 and TRBJ2-7, with D possibly TRBD2 on 6 matching bases. CDR1 is SGHAT, CDR2 FQDESV, per germline (reference sequence). V shed 3 bases and J shed 2 bases, with 8 bases lying between them. This CDR3 is built from 13 residues. The CDR3 nucleotides are TGTGCCAGCAGCTTTGGGGAGGCCTACGAGCAGTACTTC. Residues: CASSFGEAYEQYF.

J is TRBJ2-3 and V is TRBV5-1; D is uncertain. From germline, CDR1 is SGHRS and CDR2 YFSETQ. The length of the CDR3 is 18 residues. V lost 2 bases and J 0 bases, leaving 19 bases between the germline ends. DNA for the CDR3: TGCGCCAGCAGCTTAGGCGTTTTTGTCGGAGTTAGCACAGATACGCAGTATTTT. It specifies CASSLGVFVGVSTDTQYF.

Written as DNA, the CDR3 is TGCGCCAGCAGCTTGGCCAAGGTTCAGGGGGCGAATTCTGATACGCAGTATTTT. Encoded protein: CASSLAKVQGANSDTQYF. The chain uses TRBV5-1 and TRBJ2-3; 8 nucleotides agree with TRBD1. This CDR3 has 18 residues. The germline V gene has CDR1 SGHRS and CDR2 YFSETQ. V was clipped by 0 bases and J by 6 bases; unmatched bases: 15.

This chain uses TRBV5-1 with TRBJ2-5; D perhaps matches TRBD1 (6 bases). V gave up 4 bases and J gave up 0 bases, with 13 bases separating them. CDR3 length: 15 residues. Germline V gene data show CDR1 as SGHRS and CDR2 as YFSETQ. The CDR3 is CASSRGTKYQETQYF. For the CDR3, the DNA is TGCGCCAGCAGCAGGGGGACAAAGTACCAAGAGACCCAGTACTTC. Looking up the rest from reference TRBV5-1 and TRBJ2-5 gives the full variable domain: KAGVTQTPRYLIKTRGQQVTLSCSPISGHRSVSWYQQTPGQGLQFLFEYFSETQRNKGNFPGRFSGRQFSNSRSEMNVSTLELGDSALYLCASSRGTKYQETQYFGPGTRLLVL.

The table lists this clone with a count of one. The chain employs TRBV6-5 and TRBJ2-5; no reliable D call. This CDR3 has 11 amino acids. V was clipped by 4 bases and J by 4 bases, with 4 bases between them. The germline CDR1 and CDR2 sequences are MNHEY and SVGAGI. CDR3 nucleotide sequence: TGTGCCAGCAGTTCCGGAGAGACCCAGTACTTC. As protein: CASSSGETQYF.

CDR3 nucleotide sequence: TGTGCCAGCAGCTTTGGAGTTACCTATACGCAGTATTTT. Its translation: CASSFGVTYTQYF. V gene TRBV5-6 combines with J gene TRBJ2-3; D remains ambiguous. CDR1 is SGHDT and CDR2 is YYEEEE in the germline V gene. The CDR3 is 13 residues long. Between the trimmed V and J ends, which lost 2 bases and 7 bases, there was a span of 11 bases.

This sequence joins TRBV4-2 and TRBJ2-7; 7 bases fit TRBD1. The germline CDR1 and CDR2 sequences are LGHNA and YNFKEQ. The CDR3 covers 16 residues. V lost 1 base and J lost 0; bases outside the gene matches: 6. DNA for the CDR3: TGTGCCAGCAGCCAAGTTTACGGGACAGACTCCTACGAGCAGTACTTC. As protein: CASSQVYGTDSYEQYF.